This entry is about one TCR beta chain. Its antigen is unknown. The study separated CD4+ cells into CD45RA+ naive and CD45RA-negative memory subsets. The data originate from a study of shared clonotypes between healthy human individuals. Study-wide points: Measured sharing among donors was expected to vary with sequencing depth. Estimated clonotype richness was generally higher in naive than memory subsets.

CDR1 is LNHDA, CDR2 SQIVND, per germline (reference sequence). The V segment lost 5 bases and the J segment 9 bases; nucleotides outside the gene matches: 11. The CDR3 runs 15 residues. Genomic DNA (from each subset) was split evenly across several immunoSEQ plates. Repertoires were generated with immunoSEQ multiplex PCR, while TCRdb's copy carries only in-frame clones and drops some. The sample holds 2.3 million or so clones, about 92% seen once. The rearrangement uses TRBV19 and TRBJ2-1; TRBD2 aligns across 9 bases. What was sequenced was naive CD4+ T cells from PBMCs. Subset given: CD45RA+ positively selected. This sequence was found in a man between 18 and 29 years old in good health. Some clones in this sample may be carry-over from other donors' samples. This CDR3 is CASSSPGLAHTEQFF. The DNA of the CDR3 is TGTGCCAGTAGTTCCCCGGGACTAGCCCATACTGAGCAGTTCTTC.